This TCR beta chain was profiled in a study of cytomegalovirus exposure and HLA in healthy donors. Trimming stripped 2 bases from V and 0 bases from J, with 5 bases between. The CDR3 spans 13 residues. Germline V lookup: CDR1 SGHTA, CDR2 FQGNSA. The primer mix had 60 Vbeta and 13 Jbeta primers. Repertoires were generated with immunoSEQ multiplex PCR, while TCRdb's copy carries only in-frame clones and drops some. The sample has under 50,000 clones, roughly 64% seen once. A remark on this clone: The antigen is unknown.

Findings and caveats of the study: Analyzed later, most CMV-associated TCR beta chains appeared HLA-restricted. Later analysis found that TCR beta chains associated with HLA were more clonally expanded than other, equally common chains. Later on, a genetic analysis was performed. It linked a missense variant in DCLRE1C with V- and J-gene trimming of TCR beta. Rarity marked most TCR sequences, yet some public TCRs occurred in many donors.

This chain links TRBV7-2 with TRBJ2-7; D not certain. The source of this sequence is a man between 45 and 60 years old in good health and CMV-seropositive. The specimen was PBMCs. CDR3 nucleotide sequence: TGTGCCAGCAGCTTATTCTCCTCCTACGAGCAGTACTTC. It codes for CASSLFSSYEQYF. Full variable domain (rest looked up from reference TRBV7-2 and TRBJ2-7): GAGVSQSPSNKVTEKGKDVELRCDPISGHTALYWYRQSLGQGLEFLIYFQGNSAPDKSGLPSDRFSAERTGGSVSTLTIQRTQQEDSAVYLCASSLFSSYEQYFGPGTRLTVT.